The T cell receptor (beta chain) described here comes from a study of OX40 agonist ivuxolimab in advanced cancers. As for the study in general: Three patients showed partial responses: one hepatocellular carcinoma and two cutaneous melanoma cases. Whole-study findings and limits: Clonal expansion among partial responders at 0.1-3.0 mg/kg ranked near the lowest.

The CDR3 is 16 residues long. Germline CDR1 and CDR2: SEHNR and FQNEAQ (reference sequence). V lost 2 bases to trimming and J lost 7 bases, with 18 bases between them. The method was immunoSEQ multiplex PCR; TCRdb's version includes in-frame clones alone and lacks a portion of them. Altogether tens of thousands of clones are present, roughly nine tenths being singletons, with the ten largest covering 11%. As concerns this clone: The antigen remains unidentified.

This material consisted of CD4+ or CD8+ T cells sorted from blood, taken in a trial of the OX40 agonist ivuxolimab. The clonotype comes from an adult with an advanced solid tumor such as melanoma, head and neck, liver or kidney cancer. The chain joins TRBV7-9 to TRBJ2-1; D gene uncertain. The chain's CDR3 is CASSLSRPSPGNEQFF. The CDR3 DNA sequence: TGTGCCAGCAGCTTAAGCCGACCTAGTCCTGGGAATGAGCAGTTCTTC. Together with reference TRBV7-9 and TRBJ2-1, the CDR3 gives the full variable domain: DTGVSQNPRHKITKRGQNVTFRCDPISEHNRLYWYRQTLGQGPEFLTYFQNEAQLEKSRLLSDRFSAERPKGSFSTLEIQRTEQGDSAMYLCASSLSRPSPGNEQFFGPGTRLTVL.